This is a list of T cell receptor beta chains from one sample in a study of T cell responses to AZD1222 COVID-19 vaccine. Data came from immunoSEQ multiplex PCR; TCRdb stores just in-frame clones and leaves some out. The table has some 130,000 clones, around 90% seen once. Sequencing was performed on peripheral blood, taken on day 0 of AZD1222 vaccination. These receptors were taken from an adult in good health. Each CDR3 is given with its conserved first and last residue. The order of the fields is V gene, clone size, J gene, D gene, CDR3 protein, CDR3 DNA. A D gene is named only where the DNA matches it firmly. Clone size is stated in some rows and not others, as once, few, many or a class when expanded.

TRBV9	.	TRBJ1-2	.	CASSTPGGYYGYTF	TGTGCCAGCAGCACGCCTGGGGGATACTATGGCTACACCTTC
TRBV27	.	TRBJ1-3	.	CASRTDTGPSGNTIYF	TGTGCCAGCAGAACTGATACAGGCCCCTCTGGAAACACCATATATTTT
TRBV7-9	.	TRBJ1-1	TRBD1	CASSHDRGQYFTEAFF	TGTGCCAGCAGCCACGACAGGGGGCAATATTTCACTGAAGCTTTCTTT
TRBV13	.	TRBJ1-1	TRBD1	CASSLTGERAEAFF	TGTGCCAGCAGCTTAACAGGGGAGCGGGCTGAAGCTTTCTTT
TRBV7-9	.	TRBJ1-4	TRBD1	CASSSGTGPEKLFF	TGTGCCAGCAGCTCCGGGACAGGGCCTGAAAAACTGTTTTTT
TRBV9	.	TRBJ1-1	.	CASSTGRTSGNTEAFF	TGTGCCAGCAGCACCGGTAGGACCTCAGGGAACACTGAAGCTTTCTTT
TRBV5-1	.	TRBJ2-1	TRBD1	CASNPSARDRGGGEQFF	TGCGCAAGCAACCCCTCTGCCCGGGACAGGGGTGGGGGTGAGCAGTTCTTC
TRBV28	.	TRBJ2-2	.	CAARRGSSSNTGELFF	TGTGCCGCTCGACGAGGGAGCTCCTCTAACACCGGGGAGCTGTTTTTT
TRBV3-1/TRBV3-2	.	TRBJ2-5	.	CASSQVGETQYF	TGTGCCAGCAGCCAAGTGGGAGAGACCCAGTACTTC
TRBV6-6	.	TRBJ2-1	TRBD1	CASSPMGQNNEQFF	TGTGCCAGTAGTCCAATGGGACAGAACAATGAGCAGTTCTTC
TRBV13	.	TRBJ1-2	TRBD1	CASSSGTGAPSYGYTF	TGTGCCAGCAGCTCCGGGACAGGGGCACCGAGCTATGGCTACACCTTC
TRBV7-9	.	TRBJ1-1	TRBD1	CASSLTGGEAFF	TGTGCCAGCAGCCTGACAGGGGGCGAAGCTTTCTTT
TRBV27	.	TRBJ1-2	TRBD1	CASSSGQGNYGYTF	TGTGCCAGCAGTTCGGGACAGGGGAACTATGGCTACACCTTC
TRBV6-5	.	TRBJ1-2	.	CASSYFDGTNYGYTF	TGTGCCAGCAGTTACTTCGACGGAACAAACTATGGCTACACCTTC
TRBV18	.	TRBJ1-6	.	CASSPDGNSPLHF	TGTGCCAGCTCACCGGACGGTAATTCACCCCTCCACTTT
TRBV5-1	.	TRBJ1-1	.	CASSLSYYTEAFF	TGCGCCAGCAGCTTGTCTTACTACACTGAAGCTTTCTTT
TRBV6-4	.	TRBJ2-3	.	CASSLNGLTDTQYF	TGTGCCAGCAGTCTAAATGGTTTGACAGATACGCAGTATTTT
TRBV25-1	.	TRBJ1-4	.	CASSEYGTGNEKLFF	TGTGCCAGCAGTGAATATGGAACAGGCAATGAAAAACTGTTTTTT
TRBV13	.	TRBJ2-1	.	CASSLGRRPEQFF	TGTGCCAGCAGCTTAGGAAGGCGGCCTGAGCAGTTCTTC
TRBV28	.	TRBJ2-6	TRBD1	CASSPGTGNSGANVLTF	TGTGCCAGCAGCCCTGGGACAGGCAACTCTGGGGCCAACGTCCTGACTTTC
TRBV11-2	.	TRBJ2-5	.	CASSPRGLKETQYF	TGTGCCAGCAGCCCCCGGGGGCTAAAAGAGACCCAGTACTTC
TRBV2	.	TRBJ2-1	.	CASSPSGSVYNEQFF	TGTGCCAGCAGCCCTTCCGGGTCCGTATACAATGAGCAGTTCTTC
TRBV12-5	.	TRBJ2-3	TRBD1	CASGLVMDRDTDTQYF	TGTGCTAGTGGTTTGGTAATGGACAGGGACACAGATACGCAGTATTTT
TRBV10-3	few	TRBJ1-2	.	CAISESMSRGLEDTF	TGTGCCATCAGTGAGTCTATGTCCAGGGGTCTAGAGGACACCTTC
TRBV24-1	.	TRBJ2-1	.	CATSDTGSTEQFF	TGTGCCACCAGTGATACGGGATCCACTGAGCAGTTCTTC
TRBV7-3	.	TRBJ2-2	.	CASSSGDPRTDTGELFF	TGTGCCAGCAGCTCCGGGGATCCGAGGACCGACACCGGGGAGCTGTTTTTT
TRBV10-3	.	TRBJ2-4	.	CAISESIGKLAKNIQYF	TGTGCCATCAGTGAGTCGATAGGAAAATTAGCCAAAAACATTCAGTACTTC
TRBV9	.	TRBJ2-1	TRBD2	CASTSGGASEQFF	TGTGCCAGCACTAGCGGGGGGGCCAGTGAGCAGTTCTTC
TRBV19	.	TRBJ1-1	.	CASSPDQRMNTEAFF	TGTGCCAGTAGTCCGGATCAGCGGATGAACACTGAAGCTTTCTTT
TRBV29-1	.	TRBJ2-3	.	CSALGLLTDTQYF	TGCAGCGCCCTAGGGCTCTTGACAGATACGCAGTATTTT
TRBV2	.	TRBJ1-1	.	CASRRGGSSEAFF	TGTGCCAGCAGGCGGGGGGGTTCTTCTGAAGCTTTCTTT
TRBV2	.	TRBJ1-5	.	CASSERASNQPQHF	TGTGCCAGCAGTGAGCGGGCCAGCAATCAGCCCCAGCATTTT
TRBV19	.	TRBJ2-3	TRBD1	CASSPQGTVTDTQYF	TGTGCCAGTAGCCCTCAGGGGACAGTCACAGATACGCAGTATTTT
TRBV7-9	.	TRBJ1-1	.	CASSPQHWDVNTEAFF	TGTGCCAGCAGCCCTCAACACTGGGACGTGAACACTGAAGCTTTCTTT
TRBV19	.	TRBJ2-1	TRBD2	CASSIGLAGGPYYNEQFF	TGTGCCAGTAGTATAGGGCTAGCGGGAGGGCCCTATTACAATGAGCAGTTCTTC
TRBV9	.	TRBJ1-1	TRBD1	CASSDAWTGQAFF	TGTGCCAGCAGCGACGCGTGGACAGGGCAGGCTTTCTTT
TRBV7-3	.	TRBJ2-2	.	CASSFSPLQGIQTGELFF	TGTGCCAGCAGCTTCTCCCCCTTACAGGGAATTCAAACCGGGGAGCTGTTTTTT
TRBV7-8	.	TRBJ2-1	.	CASIEKAGYNEQFF	TGTGCCAGCATTGAAAAGGCCGGTTACAATGAGCAGTTCTTC
TRBV9	.	TRBJ2-3	TRBD2	CASSVTSGGVLVDTQYF	TGTGCCAGCAGCGTTACTAGCGGGGGGGTCTTGGTAGATACGCAGTATTTT
TRBV28	.	TRBJ1-2	.	CASSYSDPGIYGYTF	TGTGCCAGCAGTTATAGCGACCCGGGAATCTATGGCTACACCTTC
TRBV5-1	.	TRBJ1-1	.	CASSGRENTEAFF	TGCGCCAGCAGCGGACGGGAGAACACTGAAGCTTTCTTT
TRBV5-1	.	TRBJ1-3	.	CASSLSRGNTIYF	TGCGCCAGCAGCTTAAGCAGGGGCAACACCATATATTTT
TRBV10-1	.	TRBJ2-2	.	CASSESGAANTGELFF	TGCGCCAGCAGTGAGTCCGGAGCGGCTAACACCGGGGAGCTGTTTTTT
TRBV29-1	.	TRBJ2-1	TRBD2	CSVPPSSGSYNEQFF	TGCAGCGTTCCCCCTTCTAGCGGGAGTTACAATGAGCAGTTCTTC
TRBV5-1	.	TRBJ1-2	TRBD1	CASSFIPGQVYGYTF	TGCGCCAGCAGCTTTATCCCCGGACAGGTCTATGGCTACACCTTC
TRBV7-3	.	TRBJ1-1	.	CASSQGRGTEAFF	TGTGCCAGCAGCCAGGGTAGGGGAACTGAAGCTTTCTTT
TRBV4-2	.	TRBJ2-7	.	CASSHQDRGDYEQYF	TGTGCCAGCAGCCATCAAGATCGGGGAGACTACGAGCAGTACTTC
TRBV28	once	TRBJ2-3	TRBD2	CASSFEPGLAGKTGSADTQYF	TGTGCCAGCAGTTTTGAACCGGGACTAGCGGGAAAAACAGGATCTGCAGATACGCAGTATTTT